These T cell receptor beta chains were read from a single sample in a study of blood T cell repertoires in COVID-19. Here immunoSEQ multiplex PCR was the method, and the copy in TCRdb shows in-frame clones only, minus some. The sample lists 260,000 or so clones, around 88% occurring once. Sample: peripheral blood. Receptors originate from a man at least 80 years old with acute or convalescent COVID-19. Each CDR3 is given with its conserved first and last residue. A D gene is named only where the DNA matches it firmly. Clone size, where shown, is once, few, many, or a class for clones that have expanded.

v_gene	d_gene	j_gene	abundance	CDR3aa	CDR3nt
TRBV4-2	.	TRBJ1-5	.	CASSQVAGSNQPQHF	TGTGCCAGCAGCCAAGTAGCGGGGAGCAATCAGCCCCAGCATTTT
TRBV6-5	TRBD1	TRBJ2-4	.	CASRLGTGGYIQYF	TGTGCCAGCAGACTCGGGACAGGGGGGTACATTCAGTACTTC
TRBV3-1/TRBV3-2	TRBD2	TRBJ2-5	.	CASSQDTRLAGPEGGETQYF	TGTGCCAGCAGCCAAGATACGAGACTAGCGGGCCCAGAGGGCGGAGAGACCCAGTACTTC
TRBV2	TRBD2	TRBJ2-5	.	CASSESQRGVPGQYF	TGTGCCAGCAGTGAAAGCCAGCGGGGGGTTCCGGGCCAGTACTTC
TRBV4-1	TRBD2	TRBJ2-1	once	CASSQDHGTSGTNEQFF	TGCGCCAGCAGCCAAGATCATGGGACTAGTGGGACCAATGAGCAGTTCTTC
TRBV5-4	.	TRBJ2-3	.	CASSFRTLATTDTQYF	TGTGCCAGCAGCTTCCGAACACTAGCCACCACAGATACGCAGTATTTT
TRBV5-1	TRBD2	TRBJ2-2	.	CASSLEREANTGELFF	TGCGCCAGCAGCTTGGAGCGGGAGGCAAACACCGGGGAGCTGTTTTTT
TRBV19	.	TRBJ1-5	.	CASSLQGLAQPQHF	TGTGCCAGTAGTCTCCAGGGTCTGGCTCAGCCCCAGCATTTT
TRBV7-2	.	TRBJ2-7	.	CASSQTGISYEQYF	TGTGCCAGCAGCCAGACCGGGATCTCCTACGAGCAGTACTTC
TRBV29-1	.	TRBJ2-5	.	CSVAETSQETQYF	TGCAGCGTTGCCGAGACTAGCCAAGAGACCCAGTACTTC
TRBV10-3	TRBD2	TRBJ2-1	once	CAISESPSGRIDEQFF	TGTGCCATCAGTGAGTCCCCTAGCGGGAGGATCGATGAGCAGTTCTTC
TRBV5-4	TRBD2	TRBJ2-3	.	CASSLGGGHSTDTQYF	TGTGCCAGCAGCTTGGGCGGGGGGCATAGCACAGATACGCAGTATTTT
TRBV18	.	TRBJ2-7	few	CASSPAGPRYEQYF	TGTGCCAGCTCACCAGCGGGACCGCGCTACGAGCAGTACTTC
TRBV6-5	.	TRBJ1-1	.	CASAATGMATEAFF	TGTGCCAGCGCAGCCACAGGGATGGCCACTGAAGCTTTCTTT
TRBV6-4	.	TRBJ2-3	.	CASSVRGPTDTQYF	TGTGCCAGCAGTGTCCGGGGTCCGACAGATACGCAGTATTTT
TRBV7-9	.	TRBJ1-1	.	CASSEGVTEAFF	TGTGCCAGCAGCGAGGGGGTCACTGAAGCTTTCTTT
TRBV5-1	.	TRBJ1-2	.	CASGDGMRAGYTF	TGCGCCAGCGGTGACGGGATGCGCGCTGGCTACACCTTC
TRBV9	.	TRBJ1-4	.	CASSVGSSNEKLFF	TGTGCCAGCAGCGTAGGGTCGAGTAATGAAAAACTGTTTTTT
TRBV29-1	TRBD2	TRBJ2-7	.	CSVVEGPGLAAYEQYF	TGCAGCGTGGTCGAGGGACCGGGACTAGCGGCCTACGAGCAGTACTTC
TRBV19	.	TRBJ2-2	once	CASSKQIGITNTGELFF	TGTGCCAGTAGTAAACAGATCGGTATAACGAACACCGGGGAGCTGTTTTTT
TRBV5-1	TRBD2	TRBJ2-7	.	CASSDTSGSLAEQYF	TGCGCCAGCAGCGATACTAGCGGGAGTCTGGCCGAGCAGTACTTC
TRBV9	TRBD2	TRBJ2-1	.	CASSSTSGRSYNEQFF	TGTGCCAGCAGCTCCACTAGCGGGAGGTCCTACAATGAGCAGTTCTTC
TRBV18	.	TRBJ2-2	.	CASSRVRGGLLNTGELFF	TGTGCCAGCTCACGGGTTCGAGGAGGACTTCTCAACACCGGGGAGCTGTTTTTT
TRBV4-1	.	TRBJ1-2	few	CASSHVGLSNYGYTF	TGCGCCAGCAGCCATGTGGGACTTTCTAACTATGGCTACACCTTC
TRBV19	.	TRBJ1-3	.	CASSITASGNTIYF	TGTGCCAGTAGTATTACAGCCTCTGGAAACACCATATATTTT
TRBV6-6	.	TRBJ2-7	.	CASSSFDEQYF	TGTGCCAGCAGCTCCTTCGACGAGCAGTACTTC
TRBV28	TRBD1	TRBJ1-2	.	CASSGRTGGTGYGYTF	TGTGCCAGCAGTGGCCGGACAGGGGGAACGGGATATGGCTACACCTTC
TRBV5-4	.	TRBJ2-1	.	CASSSGTPDYNEQFF	TGTGCCAGCAGCTCCGGGACTCCTGACTACAATGAGCAGTTCTTC
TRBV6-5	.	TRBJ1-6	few	CASTGQGNSPLHF	TGTGCCAGTACCGGGCAGGGAAACTCACCCCTCCACTTT
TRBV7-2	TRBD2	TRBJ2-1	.	CASSRRLAGNNEQFF	TGTGCCAGCAGCAGGAGACTAGCGGGGAACAATGAGCAGTTCTTC
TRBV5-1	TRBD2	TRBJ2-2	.	CASSLDGSGGGELFF	TGCGCCAGCAGCTTGGATGGCTCGGGAGGCGGGGAGCTGTTTTTT
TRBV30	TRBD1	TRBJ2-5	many	CAWCRADRVYLAQETQYF	TGTGCCTGGTGTAGGGCAGACAGGGTCTACTTGGCCCAAGAGACCCAGTACTTC
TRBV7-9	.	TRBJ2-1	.	CASSLGPYNEQFF	TGTGCCAGCAGCCTAGGGCCCTACAATGAGCAGTTCTTC
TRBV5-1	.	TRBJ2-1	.	CASSLGQRYLNEQFF	TGCGCCAGCAGCTTGGGACAGCGTTACCTCAATGAGCAGTTCTTC
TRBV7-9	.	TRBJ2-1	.	CASSLSRVNEQFF	TGTGCCAGCAGCCTAAGCAGGGTCAATGAGCAGTTCTTC
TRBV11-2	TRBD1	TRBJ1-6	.	CASSARRDRGWNNSPLHF	TGTGCCAGCAGCGCCCGTAGGGACAGGGGGTGGAATAATTCACCCCTCCACTTT
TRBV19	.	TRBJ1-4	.	CASSLLLNEKLFF	TGTGCCAGTAGTTTACTCCTCAATGAAAAACTGTTTTTT
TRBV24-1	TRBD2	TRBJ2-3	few	CATSGARGNTDTQYF	TGTGCCACCAGTGGGGCGCGGGGGAACACAGATACGCAGTATTTT
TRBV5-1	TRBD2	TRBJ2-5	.	CASSLAAGGRETQYF	TGCGCCAGCAGCTTGGCTGCGGGAGGAAGAGAGACCCAGTACTTC
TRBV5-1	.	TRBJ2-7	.	CASSSPGLPREYF	TGCGCCAGCAGCTCGCCGGGACTCCCGCGGGAGTACTTC
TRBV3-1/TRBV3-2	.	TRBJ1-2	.	CASSHETGTSGYTF	TGTGCCAGCAGCCACGAGACCGGGACATCCGGCTACACCTTC
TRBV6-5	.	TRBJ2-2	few	CASRAPTAAGELFF	TGTGCCAGCAGAGCACCGACAGCCGCCGGGGAGCTGTTTTTT
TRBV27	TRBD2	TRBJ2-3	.	CASSSKRETGTDTQYF	TGTGCCAGCAGCTCGAAGCGGGAGACGGGGACAGATACGCAGTATTTT
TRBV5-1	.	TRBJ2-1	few	CASKQDSYYNEQFF	TGCGCCAGCAAGCAGGACAGCTACTACAATGAGCAGTTCTTC
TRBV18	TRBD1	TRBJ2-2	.	CASSPPGQGSTGELFF	TGTGCCAGCTCACCACCGGGACAGGGGTCTACCGGGGAGCTGTTTTTT
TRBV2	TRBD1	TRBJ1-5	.	CASSPDRDQPQHF	TGTGCCAGCAGCCCCGACAGGGATCAGCCCCAGCATTTT
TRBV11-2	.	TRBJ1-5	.	CASSPGGAQPQHF	TGTGCCAGCAGCCCGGGGGGAGCCCAGCCCCAGCATTTT
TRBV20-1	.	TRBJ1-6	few	CSASTQWNNSPLHF	TGCAGTGCTAGTACACAGTGGAATAATTCACCCCTCCACTTT
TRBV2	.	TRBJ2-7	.	CASSLYYEQYF	TGTGCCAGCAGTCTCTACTACGAGCAGTACTTC
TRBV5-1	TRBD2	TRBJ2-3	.	CASSLLTSGSGTDTQYF	TGCGCCAGCAGCTTGTTGACAAGCGGGAGTGGCACAGATACGCAGTATTTT
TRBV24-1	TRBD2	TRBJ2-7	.	CATITFAGGLYEQYF	TGTGCCACCATCACCTTCGCGGGGGGACTCTACGAGCAGTACTTC
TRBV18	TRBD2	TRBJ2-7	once	CASSSSSGQYEQYF	TGTGCCAGCTCCTCGTCTAGCGGGCAATACGAGCAGTACTTC